At least ten counts were recorded for the clone carrying this TCR beta chain. Its cognate antigen is unknown. The data belong to a study of CD8 T cells in ankylosing spondylitis. The V segment lost 1 base and the J segment 4 bases; nucleotides outside the gene matches: 6. There are 15 residues in the CDR3. CDR1 is LNHNV and CDR2 is YYDKDF in the germline V gene (reference sequence). Notes on the study in general: Disease-linked clones bore a CD8+ phenotype and were relatively rare in peripheral blood.

MiXCR, applied by TCRdb to the 5' RACE reads, yields one record per CDR3 protein. The sample shows about 130,000 distinct CDR3 sequences, about an eighth of them seen only once. The chain recombines TRBV15 with TRBJ2-7; 8 bases fit TRBD2. This clonotype was obtained from a female donor with ankylosing spondylitis or in good health (not recorded which). Sequenced sample: blood, either unsorted or a sorted T cell fraction (not recorded which). The CDR3 reads CATSRARGAQYEQYF. As DNA, the CDR3 is TGTGCCACCAGCAGAGCGCGGGGGGCGCAGTACGAGCAGTACTTC.